The 27 T cell receptor beta chains below were found in one sample sequenced in a study of shared clonotypes between healthy human individuals. Assay: immunoSEQ multiplex PCR; the TCRdb copy retains only in-frame clones and omits some. This sample has about 2.3 million clones, with over 90% found just once. The sequenced sample was naive CD4+ T cells from PBMCs. Subset indicated: CD45RA+ positively selected. Receptors originate from a man aged 18 to 29 in good health. Some clones in this sample may be carry-over from other donors' samples.

The chain links TRBV5-1 to TRBJ2-6; no reliable D call. This CDR3 is 16 amino acids long. V lost 4 bases and J 0 bases, leaving 11 bases between the germline ends. Germline lookup yields CDR1 SGHRS and CDR2 YFSETQ. The DNA for the CDR3 is TGCGCCAGCAGCCCGGTGGCCCTCTCTGGGGCCAACGTCCTGACTTTC. Amino acids: CASSPVALSGANVLTF.

J is TRBJ2-3 and V is TRBV19; D is possibly TRBD2 (5 bases). CDR3 size: 15 residues. Deletions cut 1 base from V and 0 bases from J, with 8 bases between. Germline loops: CDR1 LNHDA, CDR2 SQIVND (reference sequence). The CDR3 loop is CASSIGTVSTDTQYF. In DNA form, the CDR3 reads TGTGCCAGTAGTATAGGGACTGTTAGCACAGATACGCAGTATTTT.

V is TRBV27 and J is TRBJ2-1, with 7 bases that match TRBD1. The CDR3 covers 15 residues. V dropped 4 bases and J dropped 4; count of bases not matched to a gene: 7. Germline V gene data show CDR1 as MNHEY and CDR2 as SMNVEV (reference sequence). CDR3: CASSYRDRQYNEQFF. The CDR3 region has the DNA TGTGCCAGCAGTTACCGGGACAGACAATACAATGAGCAGTTCTTC.

This rearrangement joins TRBV6-1 to TRBJ1-1; 7 positions agree with TRBD1. Germline CDR1 MNHNS, CDR2 SASEGT. Trimming cost V 8 bases and J 1 base; bases outside gene matches: 10. This CDR3 spans 15 amino acids. The CDR3 DNA follows: TGTGCCAGCCGCCGGGACAGAGAAAAGAACACTGAAGCTTTCTTT. It yields the protein CASRRDREKNTEAFF.

The V call is TRBV30, the J call TRBJ2-7, with D possibly being TRBD1 (7 bases). The CDR3 runs to 17 residues. The V gene's germline CDR1 is GTSNPN and CDR2 SVGIG (reference sequence). Trimming shortened V by 8 bases and J by 2 bases, and 28 bases separated the two germline ends. The CDR3 DNA reads TGTGCCCTCGGTGGGGGGCCTACCGGGACAGCCACCTACGAGCAGTACTTC. It translates to CALGGGPTGTATYEQYF.

The chain combines TRBV5-1 with TRBJ2-1; maybe TRBD1 (5 bases). Germline V gene data show CDR1 as SGHRS and CDR2 as YFSETQ. The CDR3 is 15 residues long. V gave up 3 bases and J gave up 8 bases, with 18 bases separating them. The CDR3, as DNA: TGCGCCAGCAGCTCGCAGGGAATTCCGGAAGATGAGCAGTTCTTC. Translated: CASSSQGIPEDEQFF.

This chain joins TRBV10-3 and TRBJ1-2; D may be TRBD1 (5 bases). V lost 0 bases and J lost 0, with 11 bases in between. Per germline, CDR1 ENHRY and CDR2 SYGVKD. There are 16 residues in the CDR3. DNA for the CDR3: TGTGCCATCAGTGAGTCAGGGACCATAGCTAACTATGGCTACACCTTC. The encoded protein is CAISESGTIANYGYTF.

This clone was picked up one time. Here the CDR3 reads CASSLDQNTEAFF. The DNA of the CDR3 is TGTGCCAGCAGCTTAGATCAGAACACTGAAGCTTTCTTT. The chain uses TRBV7-9 and TRBJ1-1, with D unresolved. Trimming pared 1 base from V and 1 base from J, leaving 4 bases between. Germline V CDR1 and CDR2: SEHNR, FQNEAQ (reference sequence). This CDR3 comprises 13 residues.

The chain recombines TRBV7-2 with TRBJ2-3, with unresolved D. In germline, CDR1 is SGHTA, CDR2 FQGNSA. Trimming cost V 5 bases and J 5 bases, with 11 bases left between them. The length of the CDR3 is 13 residues. CDR3 DNA sequence: TGTGCCAGCAGCCCAGGTGGCGGAGATACGCAGTATTTT. It codes for CASSPGGGDTQYF.

The chain employs TRBV2 and TRBJ1-1; possibly TRBD1 for D (6 bases). Germline CDR1 and CDR2: SNHLY and FYNNEI. The germline V and J ends were trimmed by 7 bases and 6 bases, with 12 bases remaining between them. The CDR3 contains 12 residues. The CDR3 DNA follows: TGTGCCAGCAAACGGGGGGGCCCTGAAGCTTTCTTT. Residues: CASKRGGPEAFF.

The V and J genes are TRBV18 and TRBJ2-1; TRBD1 is a possible D gene (6 bases). The germline V gene encodes CDR1 KGHSH and CDR2 LQKENI. The CDR3 totals 13 residues. V lost 8 bases and J 6 bases, leaving 14 bases between the germline ends. The CDR3 sequence is CASRSQGSNEQFF. The CDR3 nucleotides are TGTGCCAGCCGTTCCCAGGGGAGCAATGAGCAGTTCTTC.

The chain is built from TRBV19 and TRBJ1-2; D remains ambiguous. This CDR3 comprises 13 residues. Per the germline V gene, CDR1 is LNHDA and CDR2 is SQIVND (reference sequence). Trimming pared 6 bases from V and 4 bases from J, leaving 12 bases between. The CDR3 nucleotides read TGTGCCAGTAGCCGTAACTTAGGCTATGGCTACACCTTC. Translated: CASSRNLGYGYTF.

The chain is built from TRBV6-5 and TRBJ2-2; D is unclear. Germline CDR1 is MNHEY and CDR2 is SVGAGI. V lost 5 bases, J lost 2 bases, and 6 bases lay in between. This CDR3 comprises 13 residues. The CDR3 DNA sequence: TGTGCCAGCAGTAGACTTAACACCGGGGAGCTGTTTTTT. This translates into CASSRLNTGELFF.

This chain joins TRBV7-9 and TRBJ2-7, with D unresolved. Trimming stripped 6 bases from V and 7 bases from J, with 16 bases between. CDR3 length: 13 residues. Germline values: CDR1 SEHNR, CDR2 FQNEAQ (reference sequence). CDR3 sequence (DNA): TGTGCCAGCAGTCTAATTTGGGATGGGGAGCAGTACTTC. The encoded protein is CASSLIWDGEQYF.

The chain carries TRBV5-1 and TRBJ2-5, with 8 bases aligning to TRBD2. CDR3 size: 16 residues. With 1 base clipped from V and 4 bases from J, the junction kept 9 bases outside the gene matches. Germline CDR1 is SGHRS and CDR2 is YFSETQ. The CDR3 reads CASSLFPLGLAETQYF. The CDR3 nucleotides are TGCGCCAGCAGCTTGTTCCCCTTAGGACTAGCAGAGACCCAGTACTTC.

The chain carries TRBV28 and TRBJ2-2; the D gene is possibly TRBD1 (5 bases). Trimming shortened V by 11 bases and J by 0 bases, and 10 bases separated the two germline ends. The CDR3 has 13 amino acids. Germline CDR1 is MDHEN and CDR2 is SYDVKM. CDR3 in DNA: TGTGCCGGCAAACAGGCGAACACCGGGGAGCTGTTTTTT. Translated: CAGKQANTGELFF.

This clone was detected only once. V and J are TRBV10-3 and TRBJ2-7, with D perhaps matching TRBD1 (5 bases). This CDR3 contains 14 residues. The germline CDR1 and CDR2 sequences are ENHRY and SYGVKD. V shed 2 bases and J shed 2 bases, with 10 bases lying between them. The DNA of the CDR3 is TGTGCCATCAGTGAGACCCAGGGTGCCTACGAGCAGTACTTC. Protein product: CAISETQGAYEQYF.

This rearrangement joins TRBV20-1 to TRBJ2-5; D not certain. Germline V lookup: CDR1 DFQATT, CDR2 SNEGSKA (reference sequence). Trimming cost V 4 bases and J 2 bases, with 5 bases left between them. This CDR3 is 11 amino acids long. In DNA, the CDR3 is TGCAGTGCTACCCAGCAAGAGACCCAGTACTTC. Translation gives CSATQQETQYF.

This clone has just one count. Other nucleotide sequences in the sample specify the same CDR3. The chain is built from TRBV11-2 and TRBJ1-1, with D possibly TRBD1 on 5 matching bases. V dropped 1 base and J dropped 2 bases, with 8 bases sitting between them. The CDR3 runs 14 residues. CDR1 SGHAT and CDR2 FQNNGV come from the germline V gene. The CDR3 bases are TGTGCCAGCAGCTTAGTGAGGGGAAACACTGAAGCTTTCTTT. This sequence encodes CASSLVRGNTEAFF.

This sequence joins TRBV18 and TRBJ2-1; 11 nucleotides align to TRBD2. After removal of 2 bases from V and 0 bases from J, the junction contained 6 bases not matched to a gene. The CDR3 is 18 residues long. The germline gives CDR1 KGHSH, CDR2 LQKENI. In nucleotides, the CDR3 is TGTGCCAGCTCACCAAGCCGCACTAGCGGGGGCTCCTACAATGAGCAGTTCTTC. Translated: CASSPSRTSGGSYNEQFF.

This sequence joins TRBV4-1 and TRBJ2-1; a weak D match, TRBD1 (5 bases). The CDR3 contains 17 residues. The ends were cut back, 4 bases at V and 3 bases at J, with 19 bases in the middle. Germline lookup yields CDR1 MGHRA and CDR2 YSYEKL. This CDR3 is CASSPTGQLSSYNEQFF. The CDR3 DNA follows: TGCGCCAGCAGCCCTACAGGTCAACTTTCTAGCTACAATGAGCAGTTCTTC.

V and J are TRBV19 and TRBJ2-1, with TRBD2 matching 7 bases. With V trimmed by 3 bases and J by 0 bases, 8 bases remained unmatched. There are 17 residues in the CDR3. Per the germline V gene, CDR1 is LNHDA and CDR2 is SQIVND (reference sequence). The CDR3: CASSISGGASSYNEQFF. Here the CDR3 DNA reads TGTGCCAGTAGTATTTCGGGAGGAGCGAGCTCCTACAATGAGCAGTTCTTC.

V gene TRBV6-1 combines with J gene TRBJ1-2, with D perhaps matching TRBD1 (5 bases). Germline values: CDR1 MNHNS, CDR2 SASEGT. This CDR3 region has 17 residues. V was trimmed by 3 bases and J by 4 bases, leaving 21 bases between them. For the CDR3, the DNA is TGTGCCAGCAGTGAGGGAGGTGTATCAGGGTGGCTCTATGGCTACACCTTC. Protein product: CASSEGGVSGWLYGYTF.

The chain is built from TRBV5-4 and TRBJ2-5; no reliable D call. V lost 2 bases to trimming and J lost 5 bases, with 16 bases between them. This CDR3 spans 15 amino acids. The germline V gene encodes CDR1 SGHNT and CDR2 YYREEE (reference sequence). The CDR3 region has the DNA TGTGCCAGCAGCTTAAGGCAACCTAGTAGGGAGACCCAGTACTTC. Protein sequence: CASSLRQPSRETQYF.

In DNA form, the CDR3 reads TGTGCCAGCAGCTCGGGGGACAGGGGCGCCCCGAACACTGAAGCTTTCTTT. Encoded protein: CASSSGDRGAPNTEAFF. J is TRBJ1-1 and V is TRBV7-9, with 10 bases matching TRBD1. CDR1 is SEHNR, CDR2 FQNEAQ, per germline (reference sequence). The CDR3 runs 17 residues. V lost 4 bases to trimming and J lost 1 base; unmatched junction nucleotides: 9.

The chain links TRBV29-1 to TRBJ2-1, with D perhaps matching TRBD2 (6 bases). Germline V gene sequence: CDR1 SQVTM, CDR2 ANQGSEA. This CDR3 is 12 amino acids long. Trimming shortened V by 3 bases and J by 8 bases, and 11 bases separated the two germline ends. CDR3 in amino acids: CSVDTGVDEQFF. As DNA, the CDR3 is TGCAGCGTTGACACGGGAGTAGATGAGCAGTTCTTC.

Concerning this clone: Other DNA sequences of this sample code for an identical CDR3. The chain combines TRBV5-1 with TRBJ1-4, with TRBD1 matching 11 bases. CDR3 length equals 14 residues. From germline, CDR1 is SGHRS and CDR2 YFSETQ. Unmatched junction bases numbered 3, after V lost 3 bases and J lost 8 bases. This chain's CDR3 is CASSSGTGGEKLFF. The CDR3 DNA follows: TGCGCCAGCAGCTCAGGGACAGGGGGAGAAAAACTGTTTTTT.